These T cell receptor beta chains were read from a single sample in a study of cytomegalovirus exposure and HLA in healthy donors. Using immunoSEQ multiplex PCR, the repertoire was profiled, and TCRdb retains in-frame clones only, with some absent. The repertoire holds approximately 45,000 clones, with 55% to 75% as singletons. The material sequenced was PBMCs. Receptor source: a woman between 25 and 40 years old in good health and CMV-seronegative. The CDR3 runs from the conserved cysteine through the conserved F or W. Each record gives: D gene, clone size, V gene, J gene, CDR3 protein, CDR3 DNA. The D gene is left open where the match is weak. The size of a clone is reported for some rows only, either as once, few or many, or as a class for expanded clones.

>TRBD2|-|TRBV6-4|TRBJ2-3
CASSETSGGLYTQYF
TGTGCCAGCAGCGAAACTAGCGGGGGGTTATATACGCAGTATTTT
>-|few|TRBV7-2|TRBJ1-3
CASSFQGGAGNTIYF
TGTGCCAGCAGCTTCCAAGGGGGGGCTGGAAACACCATATATTTT
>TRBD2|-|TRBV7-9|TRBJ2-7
CASSWLEREGPYEQYF
TGTGCCAGCAGCTGGTTGGAGCGGGAGGGCCCTTACGAGCAGTACTTC
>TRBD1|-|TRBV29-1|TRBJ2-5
CSGLGQEETQYF
TGCAGCGGACTCGGACAGGAAGAGACCCAGTACTTC
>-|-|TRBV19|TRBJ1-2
CASSPRQGYGYTF
TGTGCCAGTAGTCCGCGCCAGGGATATGGCTACACCTTC
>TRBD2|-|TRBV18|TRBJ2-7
CASSPVLLAGFYEQYF
TGTGCCAGCTCACCAGTTTTGTTAGCGGGATTCTACGAGCAGTACTTC
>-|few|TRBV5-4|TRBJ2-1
CASSQGSNSYNEQFF
TGTGCCAGCAGCCAGGGATCAAACTCCTACAATGAGCAGTTCTTC
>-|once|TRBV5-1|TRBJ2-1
CASSLDAGAGQFF
TGCGCCAGCAGCTTGGATGCGGGGGCGGGGCAGTTCTTC
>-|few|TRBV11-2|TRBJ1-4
CASSSLRHSNEKLFF
TGTGCCAGCAGCTCCCTGCGACACAGTAATGAAAAACTGTTTTTT
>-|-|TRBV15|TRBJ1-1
CATVMPGLNTEAFF
TGTGCCACGGTGATGCCAGGGTTGAACACTGAAGCTTTCTTT
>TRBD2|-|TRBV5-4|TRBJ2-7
CASSSGLVHEQYF
TGTGCCAGCAGCTCGGGACTAGTTCACGAGCAGTACTTC
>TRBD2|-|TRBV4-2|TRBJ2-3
CASSQDLLAGVLLLTDTQYF
TGTGCCAGCAGCCAAGATTTACTAGCGGGAGTACTTCTCCTCACAGATACGCAGTATTTT
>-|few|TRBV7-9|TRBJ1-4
CASSLPDDAGFEKLFF
TGTGCCAGCAGCTTACCCGATGACGCAGGGTTCGAAAAACTGTTTTTT
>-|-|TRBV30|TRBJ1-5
CAWNRDGSNQPQHF
TGTGCCTGGAACAGGGACGGGAGCAATCAGCCCCAGCATTTT
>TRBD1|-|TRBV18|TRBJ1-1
CASSPQGDTEAFF
TGTGCCAGCTCACCTCAGGGGGATACTGAAGCTTTCTTT
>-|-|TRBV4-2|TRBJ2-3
CASSQDGTVETDTQYF
TGTGCCAGCAGCCAAGATGGGACTGTCGAAACAGATACGCAGTATTTT
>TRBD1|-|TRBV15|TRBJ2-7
CATSRDRRQGAEQYF
TGTGCCACCAGCAGAGATCGAAGACAGGGGGCCGAGCAGTACTTC